The source of this TCR beta chain is a study of blood T cell repertoires in COVID-19. About the research overall: Sites across the United States, Italy and Spain contributed samples from acute and convalescent COVID-19. From T cells, B-cell-depleted T cells, or PBMCs came the material, which was cDNA or gDNA.

CDR1 is LNHDA, CDR2 SQIVND, per germline (reference sequence). The V and J ends lost 7 bases and 7 bases respectively, with 19 bases between them. This CDR3 is built from 14 residues. Per the original data handling: Nucleated cell counts were estimated from reference gene primer amplification. TCRdb's copy holds only in-frame clones and misses some; the assay was immunoSEQ multiplex PCR. D and trimming were read from the DNA, whereas the V and J calls and clone size are those reported in that table. The data show about 39,000 clones, 87% seen once. The origin of this receptor is a man aged 50 or older with active or convalescent COVID-19. The chain has TRBV19 and TRBJ1-1; weak D call: TRBD1 (5 bases). Sequences were obtained from peripheral blood. CDR3 sequence reads: CASNPTARQFEAFF. CDR3 in DNA: TGTGCCAGTAACCCGACAGCGAGACAATTTGAAGCTTTCTTT.